Presented here are 19 T cell receptor beta chains from one specimen sequenced in a study of T cell responses to AZD1222 COVID-19 vaccine. Libraries were prepared by immunoSEQ multiplex PCR; TCRdb keeps only in-frame clonotypes and omits some of them. The sample has approximately 110,000 clones; 90% to 95% are singletons. This material consisted of peripheral blood, taken on day 0 of AZD1222 vaccination. The receptor set was obtained from an adult in good health.

This sequence joins TRBV5-1 and TRBJ2-1; TRBD1 agrees at 10 bases. With V trimmed by 4 bases and J by 9 bases, 4 bases remained unmatched. The germline V gene encodes CDR1 SGHRS and CDR2 YFSETQ. This CDR3 is 13 amino acids long. For the CDR3, the DNA is TGCGCCAGCAGCACGGGACAGGGGATTGAGCAGTTCTTC. Protein: CASSTGQGIEQFF.

The rearrangement links TRBV7-2 to TRBJ1-2; D remains unclear. V lost 7 bases to trimming and J lost 0 bases, with 15 bases between them. CDR1 and CDR2 (germline): SGHTA, FQGNSA. This CDR3 spans 15 amino acids. As DNA, the CDR3 is TGTGCCAGCATCACCCGGCCCCTTCCTAACTATGGCTACACCTTC. Translating gives CASITRPLPNYGYTF.

This clone was detected only once. The chain employs TRBV2 and TRBJ1-5, with 8 bases that match TRBD1. Trimming took 11 bases from V and 6 from J; bases not matched to a gene: 9. Germline lookup yields CDR1 SNHLY and CDR2 FYNNEI. The CDR3 runs 13 residues. The CDR3 loop reads CAGSGDRRQPQHF. DNA of the CDR3: TGTGCCGGCTCGGGGGACAGGCGTCAGCCCCAGCATTTT.

The V and J genes are TRBV10-3 and TRBJ1-3; D gene uncertain. This CDR3 contains 17 residues. Germline V lookup: CDR1 ENHRY, CDR2 SYGVKD. The V and J ends lost 3 bases and 0 bases respectively, with 15 bases between them. The CDR3 DNA reads as TGTGCCATCAGTGACCCCGGAAGGCAGAGCTCTGGAAACACCATATATTTT. This gives the protein CAISDPGRQSSGNTIYF.

The chain is built from TRBV6-1 and TRBJ2-3; 8 nucleotides align to TRBD1. The CDR3 has 16 residues. The germline V gene has CDR1 MNHNS and CDR2 SASEGT. V was pared by 2 bases and J by 5 bases, with 9 bases of the junction left unmatched. The CDR3, as DNA: TGTGCCAGCAGTGAACCGGACAGGGCCGTTGGAGATACGCAGTATTTT. Translated, it gives CASSEPDRAVGDTQYF.

On this clone: An end of the junction differs from the germline gene, which may be a read error. The rearrangement uses TRBV29-1 and TRBJ1-1; a weak D match, TRBD1 (5 bases). The CDR3 spans 13 residues. Germline CDR1 reads SQVTM; CDR2 reads ANQGSEA. The CDR3 DNA is TGCAGCGCTGAAACGGGGCTGAACACTGAAGCTTTCTTT. Its translation is CSAETGLNTEAFF. Supplemented by reference TRBV29-1 and TRBJ1-1, the full variable domain reads SAVISQKPSRDICQRGTSLTIQCQVDSQVTMMFWYRQQPGQSLTLIATANQGSEATYESGFVIDKFPISRPNLTFSTLTVSNMSPEDSSIYLCSAETGLNTEAFFGQGTRLTVV.

This clone has just a few counts. The chain carries TRBV2 and TRBJ2-5, with TRBD2 matching over 9 bases. V lost 3 bases and J lost 4; bases outside the gene matches: 3. From germline, CDR1 is SNHLY and CDR2 FYNNEI. This CDR3 is built from 14 residues. CDR3 region: CASSEPLAGETQYF. Written as DNA, the CDR3 is TGTGCCAGCAGTGAGCCACTAGCGGGAGAGACCCAGTACTTC.

This sequence joins TRBV9 and TRBJ2-3; maybe TRBD1 (5 bases). The CDR3 is 15 residues long. Per germline, CDR1 SGDLS and CDR2 YYNGEE. Trimming shortened V by 3 bases and J by 0 bases, and 11 bases separated the two germline ends. This CDR3 reads CASSGKGYSTDTQYF. The CDR3 nucleotides are TGTGCCAGCAGCGGAAAGGGGTACAGCACAGATACGCAGTATTTT.

The V and J genes are TRBV7-9 and TRBJ2-2; perhaps D is TRBD1 or TRBD2 (5 bases each). The CDR3 sequence is 15 residues long. V was clipped by 3 bases and J by 8 bases, with 16 bases between them. CDR1 SEHNR and CDR2 FQNEAQ come from the germline V gene (reference sequence). For the CDR3, the DNA is TGTGCCAGCAGCTTTGGCAGGGACGCGAGAGGGGAGCTGTTTTTT. Translating it yields CASSFGRDARGELFF.

This sequence joins TRBV5-1 and TRBJ1-4, with TRBD1 matching over 8 bases. CDR1 is SGHRS and CDR2 is YFSETQ in the germline V gene. The CDR3 sequence is 15 residues long. With 4 bases clipped from V and 7 bases from J, the junction kept 9 bases outside the gene matches. The CDR3 DNA reads TGCGCCAGCAGCCCCTTCACAGGGGGTGGTGAAAAACTGTTTTTT. Translated, it gives CASSPFTGGGEKLFF.

This clone showed up just once. CDR3 coding DNA: TGTGCCAGCAGCTTGAGACGGGTAAGCGGCTATGGCTACACCTTC. It encodes CASSLRRVSGYGYTF. J is TRBJ1-2 and V is TRBV5-6, with D unclear. CDR3 length equals 15 residues. From germline, CDR1 is SGHDT and CDR2 YYEEEE. Trimming took off 1 base at V and 4 bases at J, with 14 bases between the two ends. The variable domain in full, completed from reference TRBV5-6 and TRBJ1-2, reads DAGVTQSPTHLIKTRGQQVTLRCSPKSGHDTVSWYQQALGQGPQFIFQYYEEEERQRGNFPDRFSGHQFPNYSSELNVNALLLGDSALYLCASSLRRVSGYGYTFGSGTRLTVV.

The chain has TRBV5-6 and TRBJ2-1; 10 positions agree with TRBD2. CDR1 SGHDT and CDR2 YYEEEE come from the germline V gene. This CDR3 spans 16 amino acids. The J segment lost 4 bases and the V segment lost 2 bases, leaving 6 bases of the junction unmatched. CDR3 sequence (DNA): TGTGCCAGCAGCTTCTGGCGGACTAGCGGTTACAATGAGCAGTTCTTC. It encodes CASSFWRTSGYNEQFF.

This chain joins TRBV5-4 and TRBJ2-3; D remains unclear. CDR3 length: 13 residues. Germline values: CDR1 SGHNT, CDR2 YYREEE (reference sequence). V lost 4 bases to trimming and J lost 4 bases, with 10 bases between them. The CDR3 loop is CASSPPQPDTQYF. The DNA of the CDR3 is TGTGCCAGCAGCCCCCCCCAGCCAGATACGCAGTATTTT.

This rearrangement joins TRBV15 to TRBJ1-1; TRBD1 matches 8 bases. The CDR3 loop spans 16 amino acids. Germline V CDR1 and CDR2: LNHNV, YYDKDF (reference sequence). J lost 2 bases, V lost 6 bases, and 11 bases had no gene match. CDR3 residues: CATRGSPGQGNTEAFF. The CDR3 DNA reads as TGTGCCACCAGGGGGAGCCCAGGACAGGGAAACACTGAAGCTTTCTTT.

The sample holds a few counts of this clone. The chain carries TRBV5-3 and TRBJ1-5; D unresolved. TRBV5-3 counts as an open reading frame of uncertain function. V was trimmed by 6 bases and J by 7 bases, leaving 17 bases between them. CDR3 length equals 14 residues. The CDR3 nucleotides are TGTGCCAGAACCGTTGACCCGGAGGGCCAGCCCCAGCATTTT. It is translated as CARTVDPEGQPQHF.

Many counts were recorded for this clone. Other nucleotide sequences from this sample produce the same CDR3. The V call is TRBV27, the J call TRBJ2-1; no definite D call. Trimming took 2 bases from V and 0 from J, leaving 5 bases between them. CDR1 and CDR2 (germline): MNHEY, SMNVEV (reference sequence). This CDR3 has 14 amino acids. The CDR3 region has the DNA TGTGCCAGCAGTTTAGGCGGCTCCTACAATGAGCAGTTCTTC. Residues: CASSLGGSYNEQFF.

The chain combines TRBV27 with TRBJ1-1; D remains unclear. CDR1 and CDR2 from the germline V gene are MNHEY and SMNVEV (reference sequence). The V end lost 2 bases, the J end lost 3 bases, and 10 bases lay between the germline ends. CDR3 length equals 14 residues. Here the CDR3 DNA reads TGTGCCAGCAGTTTACAAGGGCGAGACACTGAAGCTTTCTTT. It encodes CASSLQGRDTEAFF.

This clone was observed once. This chain connects TRBV7-2 to TRBJ1-1; tentative D call: TRBD1 (5 bases). Germline lookup yields CDR1 SGHTA and CDR2 FQGNSA. The CDR3 extends over 13 amino acids. V was pared by 3 bases and J by 5 bases, with 10 bases between. CDR3 residues: CASSFQGNTEAFF. The CDR3 DNA reads as TGTGCCAGCAGCTTTCAGGGAAATACTGAAGCTTTCTTT.

The chain recombines TRBV4-3 with TRBJ1-3; unclear D gene. This CDR3 spans 17 amino acids. CDR1 LGHNA and CDR2 YSLEER come from the germline V gene. With 5 bases removed from V and 0 bases from J, the gap between germline ends came to 17 bases. The CDR3 reads CASSILGSSHSGNTIYF. The CDR3 nucleotides are TGCGCCAGCAGCATACTGGGGAGTTCCCACTCTGGAAACACCATATATTTT.